The next 7 T cell receptor beta chains were all read from a single sample in a study of B cell selection in AIRE deficiency. TCRdb keeps only in-frame clones here, not all; method: immunoSEQ multiplex PCR. In the table there are roughly 25,000 clones, about 95% of which are singletons. Sorting defined conventional CD4 T cells as CD4+CD127+. Sequences were obtained from CD4+CD127+ conventional T cells sorted from PBMCs. These TCRs come from a human donor in good health.

CDR3 amino acids: CASSRTRSGELFF. In DNA form, the CDR3 reads TGTGCCAGCAGTCGGACGCGGAGCGGGGAGCTGTTTTTT. J is TRBJ2-2 and V is TRBV2; D uncertain. The CDR3 totals 13 residues. CDR1 is SNHLY and CDR2 is FYNNEI in the germline V gene. V was shortened by 5 bases and J by 7 bases, with 11 bases between the two germline ends.

V is TRBV27 and J is TRBJ1-1; D call uncertain. The germline gives CDR1 MNHEY, CDR2 SMNVEV (reference sequence). V shed 7 bases and J shed 4 bases, with 10 bases lying between them. This CDR3 has 12 residues. In DNA form, the CDR3 reads TGTGCCAGCAAGGGTACGAGCACTGAAGCTTTCTTT. The encoded protein is CASKGTSTEAFF.

The table lists this clone with a few counts. The chain has TRBV5-1 and TRBJ2-1, with 8 nucleotides matching TRBD2. CDR1 and CDR2 (germline): SGHRS, YFSETQ. Unmatched junction bases numbered 7, after V lost 0 bases and J lost 8 bases. The CDR3 sequence is 15 residues long. The CDR3 DNA follows: TGCGCCAGCAGCTTGGGGGCGAGCGGGAGCTATGAGCAGTTCTTC. Translated: CASSLGASGSYEQFF.

V usage is TRBV11-3 and J usage is TRBJ2-7; D tentatively reads TRBD1 or TRBD2 (5 bases each). V lost 5 bases, J lost 7 bases, and 15 bases lay in between. The germline CDR1 and CDR2 sequences are SGHNT and YENEEA. The CDR3 has 13 amino acids. For the CDR3, the DNA is TGTGCCAGCAGCCAGGCAGGGCAGCGGGAGCAGTACTTC. This encodes CASSQAGQREQYF.

The V and J genes are TRBV11-2 and TRBJ2-3; the match to TRBD2 covers 9 bases. The CDR3 runs to 13 residues. With V trimmed by 6 bases and J by 3 bases, 1 base remained unmatched. Germline CDR1 reads SGHAT; CDR2 reads FQNNGV. The CDR3 loop reads CASSSGGTDTQYF. Here the CDR3 DNA reads TGTGCCAGCAGTAGCGGGGGAACAGATACGCAGTATTTT.

The V and J genes are TRBV2 and TRBJ1-2; unclear D gene. The CDR3 runs 14 residues. Germline loops: CDR1 SNHLY, CDR2 FYNNEI. V was trimmed by 4 bases and J by 2 bases, leaving 11 bases between them. The CDR3 loop is CASSVTEGNYGYTF. CDR3 DNA: TGTGCCAGCAGTGTGACGGAAGGGAACTATGGCTACACCTTC.

J is TRBJ1-5 and V is TRBV6-1; D call uncertain. V was cut by 4 bases and J by 0 bases, with 10 bases left in between. Looked up from germline, CDR1 is MNHNS and CDR2 is SASEGT. The CDR3 loop spans 15 amino acids. CDR3 sequence: CASSGQTISNQPQHF. The DNA for the CDR3 is TGTGCCAGCAGTGGGCAGACTATTAGCAATCAGCCCCAGCATTTT.